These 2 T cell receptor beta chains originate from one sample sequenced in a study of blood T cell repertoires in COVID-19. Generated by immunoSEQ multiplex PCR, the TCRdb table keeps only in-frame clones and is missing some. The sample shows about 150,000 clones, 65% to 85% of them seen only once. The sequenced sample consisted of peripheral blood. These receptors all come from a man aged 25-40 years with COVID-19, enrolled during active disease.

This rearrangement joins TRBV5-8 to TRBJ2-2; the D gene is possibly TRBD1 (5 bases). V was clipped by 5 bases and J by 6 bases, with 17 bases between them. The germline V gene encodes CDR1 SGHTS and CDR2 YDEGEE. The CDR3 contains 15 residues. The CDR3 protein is CASRAPGLAAGELFF. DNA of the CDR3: TGTGCCAGCAGGGCCCCAGGGCTGGCGGCCGGGGAGCTGTTTTTT.

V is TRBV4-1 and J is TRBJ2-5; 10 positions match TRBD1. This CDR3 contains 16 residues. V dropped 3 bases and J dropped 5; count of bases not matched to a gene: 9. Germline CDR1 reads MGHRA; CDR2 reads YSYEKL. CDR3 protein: CASSQRLTGGEETQYF. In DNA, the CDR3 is TGCGCCAGCAGCCAGCGATTGACAGGGGGCGAGGAGACCCAGTACTTC.